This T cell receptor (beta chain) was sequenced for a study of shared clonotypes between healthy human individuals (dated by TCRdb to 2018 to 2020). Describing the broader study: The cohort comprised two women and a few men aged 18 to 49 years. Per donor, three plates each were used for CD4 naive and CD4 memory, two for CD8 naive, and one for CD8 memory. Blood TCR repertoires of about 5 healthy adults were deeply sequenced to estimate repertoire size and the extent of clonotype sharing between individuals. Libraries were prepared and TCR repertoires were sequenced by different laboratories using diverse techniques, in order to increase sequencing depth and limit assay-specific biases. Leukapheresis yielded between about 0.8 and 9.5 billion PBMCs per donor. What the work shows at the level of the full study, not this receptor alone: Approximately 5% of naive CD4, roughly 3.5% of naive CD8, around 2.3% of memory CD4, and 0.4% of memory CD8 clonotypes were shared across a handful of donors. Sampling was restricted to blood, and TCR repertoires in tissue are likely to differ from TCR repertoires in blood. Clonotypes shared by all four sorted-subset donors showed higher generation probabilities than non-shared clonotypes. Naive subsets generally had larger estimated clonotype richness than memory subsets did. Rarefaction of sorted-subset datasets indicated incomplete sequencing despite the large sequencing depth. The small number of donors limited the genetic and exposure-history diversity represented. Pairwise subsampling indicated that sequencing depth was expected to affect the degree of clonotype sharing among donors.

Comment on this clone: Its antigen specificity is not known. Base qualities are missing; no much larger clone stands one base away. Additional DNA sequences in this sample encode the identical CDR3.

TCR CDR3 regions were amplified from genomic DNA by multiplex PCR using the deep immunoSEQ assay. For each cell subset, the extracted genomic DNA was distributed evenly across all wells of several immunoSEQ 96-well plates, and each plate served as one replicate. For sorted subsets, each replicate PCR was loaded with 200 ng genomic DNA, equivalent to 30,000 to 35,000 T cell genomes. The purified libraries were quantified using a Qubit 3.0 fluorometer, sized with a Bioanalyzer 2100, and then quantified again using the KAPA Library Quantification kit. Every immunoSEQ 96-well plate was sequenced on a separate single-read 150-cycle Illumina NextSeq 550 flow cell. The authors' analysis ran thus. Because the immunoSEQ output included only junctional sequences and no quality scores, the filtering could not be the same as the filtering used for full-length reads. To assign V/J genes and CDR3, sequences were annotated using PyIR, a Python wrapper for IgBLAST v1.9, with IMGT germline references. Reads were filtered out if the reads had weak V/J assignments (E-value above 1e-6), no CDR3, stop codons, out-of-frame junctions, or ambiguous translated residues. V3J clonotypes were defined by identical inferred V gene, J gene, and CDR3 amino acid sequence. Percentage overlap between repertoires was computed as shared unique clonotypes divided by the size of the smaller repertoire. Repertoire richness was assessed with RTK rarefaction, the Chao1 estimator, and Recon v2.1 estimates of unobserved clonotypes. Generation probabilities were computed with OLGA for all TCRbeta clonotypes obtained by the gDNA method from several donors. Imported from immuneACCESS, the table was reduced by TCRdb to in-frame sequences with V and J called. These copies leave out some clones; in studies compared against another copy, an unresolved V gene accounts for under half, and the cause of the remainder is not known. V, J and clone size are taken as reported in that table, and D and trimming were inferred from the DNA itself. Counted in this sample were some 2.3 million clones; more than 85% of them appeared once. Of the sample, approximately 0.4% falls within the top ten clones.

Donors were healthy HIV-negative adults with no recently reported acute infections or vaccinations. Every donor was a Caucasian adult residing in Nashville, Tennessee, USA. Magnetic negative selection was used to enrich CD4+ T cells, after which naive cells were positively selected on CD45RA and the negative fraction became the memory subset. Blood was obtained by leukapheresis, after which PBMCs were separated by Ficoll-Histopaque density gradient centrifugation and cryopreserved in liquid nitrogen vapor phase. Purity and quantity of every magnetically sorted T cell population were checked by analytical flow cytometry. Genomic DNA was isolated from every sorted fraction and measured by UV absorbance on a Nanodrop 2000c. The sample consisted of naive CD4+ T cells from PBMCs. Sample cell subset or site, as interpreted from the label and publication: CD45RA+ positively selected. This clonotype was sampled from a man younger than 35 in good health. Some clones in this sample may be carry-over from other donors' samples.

The DNA sequence follows: TGTGCCAGCAGTGAAAGGGGACAGGGGAACACTGAAGCTTTCTTT. It is translated as CASSERGQGNTEAFF. The receptor chain draws on TRBV2 and TRBJ1-1; 9 bases in the junction line up with TRBD1. Reading the germline V gene gives CDR1 SNHLY and CDR2 FYNNEI. Unmatched junction bases come to 2, with V trimmed by 2 bases and J by 1 base. The CDR3 covers 15 residues, taking in both the cysteine and the phenylalanine. The sequence is cut down to CDR3 DNA, 45 bases in frame from base 1.